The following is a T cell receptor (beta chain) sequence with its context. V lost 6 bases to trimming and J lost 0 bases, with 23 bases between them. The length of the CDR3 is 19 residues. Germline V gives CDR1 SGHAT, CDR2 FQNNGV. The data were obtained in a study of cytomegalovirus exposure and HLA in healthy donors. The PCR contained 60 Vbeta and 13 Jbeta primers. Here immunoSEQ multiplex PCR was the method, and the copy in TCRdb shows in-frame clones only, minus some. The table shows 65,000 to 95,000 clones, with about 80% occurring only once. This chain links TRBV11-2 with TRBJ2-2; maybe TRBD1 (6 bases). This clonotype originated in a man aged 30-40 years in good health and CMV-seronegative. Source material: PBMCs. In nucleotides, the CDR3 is TGTGCCAGCAGTTTCCCCATAACAGGGTTCTCTACGAACACCGGGGAGCTGTTTTTT. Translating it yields CASSFPITGFSTNTGELFF.